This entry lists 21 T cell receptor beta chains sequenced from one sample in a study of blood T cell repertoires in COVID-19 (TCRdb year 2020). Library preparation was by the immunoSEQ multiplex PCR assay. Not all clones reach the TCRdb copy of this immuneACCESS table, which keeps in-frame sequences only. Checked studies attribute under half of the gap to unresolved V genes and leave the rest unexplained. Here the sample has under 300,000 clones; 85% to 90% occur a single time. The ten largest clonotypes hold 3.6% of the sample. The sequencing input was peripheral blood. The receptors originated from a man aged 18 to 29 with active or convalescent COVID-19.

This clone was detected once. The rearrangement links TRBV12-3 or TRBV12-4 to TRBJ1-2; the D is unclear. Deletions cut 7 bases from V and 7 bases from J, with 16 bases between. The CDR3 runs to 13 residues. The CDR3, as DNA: TGTGCCAGCAACCGAGAGCGTGGCCGTGGCTACACCTTC. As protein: CASNRERGRGYTF.

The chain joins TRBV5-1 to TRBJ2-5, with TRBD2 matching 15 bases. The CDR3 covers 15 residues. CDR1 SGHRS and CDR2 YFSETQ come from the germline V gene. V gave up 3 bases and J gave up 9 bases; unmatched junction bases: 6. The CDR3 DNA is TGCGCCAGCAGCTGGGGACTAGCGGGAGGCGGGCCCCAGTACTTC. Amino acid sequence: CASSWGLAGGGPQYF.

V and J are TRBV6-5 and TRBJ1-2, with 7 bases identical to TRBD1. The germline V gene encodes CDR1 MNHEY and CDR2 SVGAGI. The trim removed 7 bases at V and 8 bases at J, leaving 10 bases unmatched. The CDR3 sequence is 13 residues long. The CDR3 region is CASTTGEGYGYTF. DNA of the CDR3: TGTGCCAGCACCACAGGGGAAGGCTACGGCTACACCTTC.

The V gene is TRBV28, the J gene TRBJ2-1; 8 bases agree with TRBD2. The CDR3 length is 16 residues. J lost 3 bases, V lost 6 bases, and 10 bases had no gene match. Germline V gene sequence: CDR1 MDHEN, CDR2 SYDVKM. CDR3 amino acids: CASRVGRGAFYNEQFF. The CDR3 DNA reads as TGTGCCAGCAGGGTCGGGCGGGGGGCATTCTACAATGAGCAGTTCTTC.

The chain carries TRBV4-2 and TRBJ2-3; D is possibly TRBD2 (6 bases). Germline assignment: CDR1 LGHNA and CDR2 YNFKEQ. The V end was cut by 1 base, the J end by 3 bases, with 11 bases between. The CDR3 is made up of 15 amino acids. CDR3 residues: CASSQVLGGTDTQYF. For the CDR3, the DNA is TGTGCCAGCAGCCAAGTTCTGGGGGGAACAGATACGCAGTATTTT.

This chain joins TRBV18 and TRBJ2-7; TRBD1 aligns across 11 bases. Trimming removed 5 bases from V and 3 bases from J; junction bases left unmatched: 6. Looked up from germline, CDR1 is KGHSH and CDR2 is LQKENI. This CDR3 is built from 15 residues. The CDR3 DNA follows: TGTGCCAGCTCAGAACCGGGACAGGGGGTCTACGAGCAGTACTTC. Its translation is CASSEPGQGVYEQYF.

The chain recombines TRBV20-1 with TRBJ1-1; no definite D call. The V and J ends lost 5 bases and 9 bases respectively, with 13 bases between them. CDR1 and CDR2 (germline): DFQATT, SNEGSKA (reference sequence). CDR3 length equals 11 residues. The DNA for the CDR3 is TGCAGTGCTTACAGACGACCTAAAGCTTTCTTT. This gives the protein CSAYRRPKAFF.

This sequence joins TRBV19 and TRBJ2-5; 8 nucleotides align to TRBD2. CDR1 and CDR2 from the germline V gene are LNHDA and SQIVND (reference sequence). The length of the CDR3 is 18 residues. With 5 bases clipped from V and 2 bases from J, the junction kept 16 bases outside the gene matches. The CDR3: CASSEETGLGGSQETQYF. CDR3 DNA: TGTGCCAGTAGTGAGGAGACGGGACTAGGGGGATCTCAAGAGACCCAGTACTTC.

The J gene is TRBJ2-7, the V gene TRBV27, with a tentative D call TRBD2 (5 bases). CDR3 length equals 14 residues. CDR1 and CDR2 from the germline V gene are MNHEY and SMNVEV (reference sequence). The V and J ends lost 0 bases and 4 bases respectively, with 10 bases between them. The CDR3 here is CASSLSRASYEQYF. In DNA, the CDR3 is TGTGCCAGCAGTTTATCGAGGGCTAGTTACGAGCAGTACTTC.

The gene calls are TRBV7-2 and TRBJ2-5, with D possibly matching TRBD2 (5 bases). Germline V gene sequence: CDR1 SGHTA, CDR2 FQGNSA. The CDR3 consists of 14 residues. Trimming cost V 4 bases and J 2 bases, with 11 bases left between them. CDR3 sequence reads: CASSSRTLQETQYF. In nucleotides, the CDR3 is TGTGCCAGCAGCTCACGGACTCTACAAGAGACCCAGTACTTC.

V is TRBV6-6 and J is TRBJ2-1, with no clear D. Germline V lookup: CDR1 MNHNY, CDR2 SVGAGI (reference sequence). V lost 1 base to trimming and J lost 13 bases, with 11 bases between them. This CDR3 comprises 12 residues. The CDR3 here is CASSYFPSHQFF. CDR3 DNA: TGTGCCAGCAGTTACTTTCCTAGTCATCAGTTCTTC.

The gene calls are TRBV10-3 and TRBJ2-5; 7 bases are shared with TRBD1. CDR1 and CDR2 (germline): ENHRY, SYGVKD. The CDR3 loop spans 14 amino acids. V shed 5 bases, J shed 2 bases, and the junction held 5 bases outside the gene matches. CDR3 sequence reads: CAISLRGQQETQYF. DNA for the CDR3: TGTGCCATCAGTCTAAGGGGACAGCAAGAGACCCAGTACTTC.

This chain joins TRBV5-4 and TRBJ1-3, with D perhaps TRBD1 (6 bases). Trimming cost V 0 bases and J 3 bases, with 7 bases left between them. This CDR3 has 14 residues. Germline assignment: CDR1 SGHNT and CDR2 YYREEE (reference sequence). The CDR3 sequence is CASSLGDIGNTIYF. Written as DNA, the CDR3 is TGTGCCAGCAGCTTGGGGGACATTGGAAACACCATATATTTT.

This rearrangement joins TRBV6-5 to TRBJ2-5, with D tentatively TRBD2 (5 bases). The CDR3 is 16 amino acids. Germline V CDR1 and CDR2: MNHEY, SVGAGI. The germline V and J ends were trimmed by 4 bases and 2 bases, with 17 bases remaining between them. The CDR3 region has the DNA TGTGCCAGCAGTTCTCAACTTTTTACGGGGCAAGAGACCCAGTACTTC. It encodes CASSSQLFTGQETQYF.

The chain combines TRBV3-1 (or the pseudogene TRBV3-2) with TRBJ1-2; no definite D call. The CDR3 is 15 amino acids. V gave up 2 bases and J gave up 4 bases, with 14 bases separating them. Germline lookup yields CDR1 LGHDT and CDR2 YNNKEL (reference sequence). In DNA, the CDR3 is TGTGCCAGCAGCCAACAGGCACTCAGTTCCTATGGCTACACCTTC. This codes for CASSQQALSSYGYTF.

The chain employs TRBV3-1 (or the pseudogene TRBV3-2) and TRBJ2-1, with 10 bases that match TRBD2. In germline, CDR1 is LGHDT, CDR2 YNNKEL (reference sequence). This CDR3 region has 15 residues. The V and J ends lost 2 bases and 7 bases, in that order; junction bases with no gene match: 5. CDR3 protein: CASSQSLAGGNEQFF. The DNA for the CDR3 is TGTGCCAGCAGCCAATCCTTAGCGGGGGGAAATGAGCAGTTCTTC.

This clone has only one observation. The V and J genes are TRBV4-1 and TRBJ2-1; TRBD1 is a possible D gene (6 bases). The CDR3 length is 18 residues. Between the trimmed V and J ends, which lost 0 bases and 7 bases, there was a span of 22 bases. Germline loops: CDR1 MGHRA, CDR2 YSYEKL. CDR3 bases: TGCGCCAGCAGCCAAGAGAGCTATACACAGGGAATCGGAAATGAGCAGTTCTTC. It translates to CASSQESYTQGIGNEQFF.

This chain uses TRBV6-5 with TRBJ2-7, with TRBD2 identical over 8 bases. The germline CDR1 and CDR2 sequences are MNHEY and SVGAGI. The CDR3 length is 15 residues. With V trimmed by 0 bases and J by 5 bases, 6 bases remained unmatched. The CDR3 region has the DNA TGTGCCAGCAGTTACTCGTCGAGCGGGGGACACGAGCAGTACTTC. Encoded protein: CASSYSSSGGHEQYF.

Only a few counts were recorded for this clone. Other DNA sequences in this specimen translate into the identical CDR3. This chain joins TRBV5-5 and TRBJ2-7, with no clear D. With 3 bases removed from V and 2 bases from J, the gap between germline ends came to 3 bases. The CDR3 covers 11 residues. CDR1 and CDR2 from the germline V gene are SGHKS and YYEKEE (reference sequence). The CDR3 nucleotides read TGTGCCAGCAGCTCAGCCTACGAGCAGTACTTC. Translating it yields CASSSAYEQYF. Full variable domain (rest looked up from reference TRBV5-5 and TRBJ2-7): DAGVTQSPTHLIKTRGQQVTLRCSPISGHKSVSWYQQVLGQGPQFIFQYYEKEERGRGNFPDRFSARQFPNYSSELNVNALLLGDSALYLCASSSAYEQYFGPGTRLTVT.

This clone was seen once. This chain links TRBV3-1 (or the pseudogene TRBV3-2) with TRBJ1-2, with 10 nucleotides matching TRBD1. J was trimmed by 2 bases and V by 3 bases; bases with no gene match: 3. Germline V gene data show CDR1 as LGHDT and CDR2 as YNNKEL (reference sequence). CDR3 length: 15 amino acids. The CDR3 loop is CASSQSGQGNYGYTF. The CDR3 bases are TGTGCCAGCAGCCAGTCGGGACAGGGGAACTATGGCTACACCTTC.

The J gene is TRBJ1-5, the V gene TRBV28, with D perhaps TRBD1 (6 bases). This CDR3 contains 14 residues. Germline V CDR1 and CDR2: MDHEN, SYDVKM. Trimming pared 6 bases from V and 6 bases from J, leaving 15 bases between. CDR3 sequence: CASRFSGGGQPQHF. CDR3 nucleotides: TGTGCCAGCAGATTCTCGGGGGGCGGTCAGCCCCAGCATTTT.